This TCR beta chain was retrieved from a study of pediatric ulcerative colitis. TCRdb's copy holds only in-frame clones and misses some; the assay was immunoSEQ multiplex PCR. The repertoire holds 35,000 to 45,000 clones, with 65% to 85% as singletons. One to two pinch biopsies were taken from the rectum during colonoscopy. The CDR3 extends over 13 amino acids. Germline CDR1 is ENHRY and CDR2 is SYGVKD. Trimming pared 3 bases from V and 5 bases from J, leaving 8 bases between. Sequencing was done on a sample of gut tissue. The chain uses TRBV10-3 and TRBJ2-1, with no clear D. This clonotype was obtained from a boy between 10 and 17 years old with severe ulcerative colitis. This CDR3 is CAISELWNNEQFF. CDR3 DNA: TGTGCCATCAGTGAATTGTGGAACAATGAGCAGTTCTTC.